The 10 T cell receptor beta chains below come from one sample, sequenced in a study of CD8+CD57+ T cells in acquired aplastic anemia. The patients chosen for sequencing had shown expansion of CD8+CD57+ cells (detected by flow cytometry). Genomic DNA templated the TCR beta VDJ and CDR3 profiling. TCRdb analysed the reads with MiXCR anew, one entry per CDR3 protein. The sample contains approximately 100,000 distinct CDR3 sequences, approximately 73% of which appear only once. Sample: sorted CD4+, CD8+, or CD8+CD57+ T cells (not recorded which) from PBMCs. The receptors come from a human donor with aplastic anemia.

A few counts support this clonotype. The rearrangement links TRBV6-1 to TRBJ1-5; D gene unclear. V was trimmed by 4 bases and J by 1 base, leaving 5 bases between them. CDR3 length: 13 residues. Germline assignment: CDR1 MNHNS and CDR2 SASEGT. CDR3 region: CASSAGSNQPQHF. DNA of the CDR3: TGTGCCAGCAGTGCAGGCAGCAATCAGCCCCAGCATTTT.

CDR3 amino acids: CAISESLGGSYNEQFF. The DNA for the CDR3 is TGTGCCATCAGTGAGTCGTTAGGGGGGTCCTACAATGAGCAGTTCTTC. V usage is TRBV10-3 and J usage is TRBJ2-1; D possibly matches TRBD1 or TRBD2 (6 bases each). V was clipped by 0 bases and J by 1 base, with 10 bases between them. Germline V CDR1 and CDR2: ENHRY, SYGVKD. The CDR3 runs 16 residues.

This clonotype was counted only a few times. The chain links TRBV19 to TRBJ2-1, with 10 bases identical to TRBD2. V gave up 1 base and J gave up 10 bases; unmatched junction bases: 10. The CDR3 sequence is 16 residues long. CDR1 and CDR2 (germline): LNHDA, SQIVND (reference sequence). The CDR3 nucleotides read TGTGCCAGTAGTATAGTTCCAGCGGGAGGGACTAACGAGCAGTTCTTC. It specifies CASSIVPAGGTNEQFF. The whole variable domain, filled in from reference TRBV19 and TRBJ2-1, reads DGGITQSPKYLFRKEGQNVTLSCEQNLNHDAMYWYRQDPGQGLRLIYYSQIVNDFQKGDIAEGYSVSREKKESFPLTVTSAQKNPTAFYLCASSIVPAGGTNEQFFGPGTRLTVL.

The DNA of the CDR3 is TGTGCCAGCAGCTCCCAGAGCGGGGACGTTTTATACGAGCAGTACTTC. Its protein product is CASSSQSGDVLYEQYF. The rearrangement links TRBV7-8 to TRBJ2-7; TRBD2 agrees at 7 bases. The germline CDR1 and CDR2 sequences are SGHVS and FQNEAQ. The CDR3 sequence is 16 residues long. With V trimmed by 4 bases and J by 4 bases, 13 bases remained unmatched.

This clonotype occurred many times. The rearrangement uses TRBV11-2 and TRBJ1-4; no clear D. V shed 1 base and J shed 5 bases, with 8 bases lying between them. In germline, CDR1 is SGHAT, CDR2 FQNNGV. The CDR3 consists of 14 residues. The CDR3 region is CASSLVGTNEKLFF. CDR3 in DNA: TGTGCCAGCAGCTTAGTTGGAACCAATGAAAAACTGTTTTTT.

This clonotype was counted only a few times. V gene TRBV5-4 combines with J gene TRBJ2-5; D is undetermined. Trimming cost V 0 bases and J 2 bases, with 8 bases left between them. This CDR3 comprises 14 residues. Germline CDR1 reads SGHNT; CDR2 reads YYREEE (reference sequence). The CDR3 region has the DNA TGTGCCAGCAGCTTGGGGGCCTCACAAGAGACCCAGTACTTC. Translating it yields CASSLGASQETQYF.

The rearrangement links TRBV5-1 to TRBJ1-2; tentatively, D is TRBD1 (5 bases). The CDR3 runs 13 residues. CDR1 and CDR2 (germline): SGHRS, YFSETQ. Trimming left V 4 bases short and J 4 bases short, with 11 bases between. For the CDR3, the DNA is TGCGCCAGCAGCGGAGGGGAAGCCTATGGCTACACCTTC. Translation: CASSGGEAYGYTF. Drawing the rest from reference TRBV5-1 and TRBJ1-2, the complete variable domain is KAGVTQTPRYLIKTRGQQVTLSCSPISGHRSVSWYQQTPGQGLQFLFEYFSETQRNKGNFPGRFSGRQFSNSRSEMNVSTLELGDSALYLCASSGGEAYGYTFGSGTRLTVV.

The chain has TRBV11-1 and TRBJ1-2, with D hard to call. The CDR3 sequence is 14 residues long. Germline V gene sequence: CDR1 SGHAT, CDR2 FQDESV (reference sequence). V was pared by 1 base and J by 3 bases, with 9 bases between. CDR3 region: CASSLVRIDYGYTF. CDR3 nucleotide sequence: TGTGCCAGCAGCTTAGTAAGGATTGACTATGGCTACACCTTC. Supplemented by reference TRBV11-1 and TRBJ1-2, the full variable domain reads EAEVAQSPRYKITEKSQAVAFWCDPISGHATLYWYRQILGQGPELLVQFQDESVVDDSQLPKDRFSAERLKGVDSTLKIQPAELGDSAMYLCASSLVRIDYGYTFGSGTRLTVV.

This chain uses TRBV11-1 with TRBJ2-7; TRBD2 agrees at 7 bases. From germline, CDR1 is SGHAT and CDR2 FQDESV (reference sequence). This CDR3 is built from 16 residues. The J segment lost 0 bases and the V segment lost 8 bases, leaving 13 bases of the junction unmatched. CDR3 in DNA: TGTGCCAGCGTCTGGGGGGGAGGCCCAACCTCCTACGAGCAGTACTTC. Encoded protein: CASVWGGGPTSYEQYF.

The V gene is TRBV25-1, the J gene TRBJ2-1; 7 bases agree with TRBD2. The CDR3 totals 14 residues. Germline CDR1 reads MGHDK; CDR2 reads SYGVNS. Unmatched junction bases numbered 8, after V lost 5 bases and J lost 7 bases. DNA for the CDR3: TGTGCCAGCAGTTACGGAGGGACTATAAATGAGCAGTTCTTC. This sequence encodes CASSYGGTINEQFF.